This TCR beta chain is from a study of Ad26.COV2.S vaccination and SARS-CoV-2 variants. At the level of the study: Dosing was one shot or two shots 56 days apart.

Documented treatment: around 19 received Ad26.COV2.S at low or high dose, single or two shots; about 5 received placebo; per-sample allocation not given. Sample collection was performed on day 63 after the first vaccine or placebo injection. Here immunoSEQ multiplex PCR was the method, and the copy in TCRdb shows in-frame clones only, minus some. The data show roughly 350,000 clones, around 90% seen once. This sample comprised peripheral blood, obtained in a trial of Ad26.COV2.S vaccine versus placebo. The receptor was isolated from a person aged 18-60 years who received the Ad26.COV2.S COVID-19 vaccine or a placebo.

DNA of the CDR3: TGTGCCAGCAGCAACCGGGACAGGGGCTACGAGCAGTACTTC. Amino acids: CASSNRDRGYEQYF. The V gene is TRBV9, the J gene TRBJ2-7, with 10 bases lining up with TRBD1. V lost 4 bases, J lost 3 bases, and 4 bases stayed unmatched. Per the germline V gene, CDR1 is SGDLS and CDR2 is YYNGEE. The CDR3 runs 14 residues.